This entry describes one T cell receptor beta chain. The second PCR ran roughly 6 to 12 cycles with a sample-barcoded 5' primer and J-beta primers. Each CDR3 protein gets one entry after TCRdb re-called the 5' RACE reads with MiXCR. The table has some 930,000 distinct CDR3 sequences, 29% seen once. Germline CDR1 LNHDA, CDR2 SQIVND (reference sequence). The CDR3 length is 16 residues. V was shortened by 5 bases and J by 7 bases, with 23 bases between the two germline ends. These data are taken from a study of blood T cells in healthy people across ages. A further study also used this sample, focusing on T cells of mothers and their children.

Sample: blood. The clonotype was recovered from a woman aged 40 to 50 in good health. The chain recombines TRBV19 with TRBJ1-1; D perhaps matches TRBD1 (5 bases). The CDR3 DNA reads as TGTGCCAGTAGTTCCCGATCCAGGGTGGATGGTATTGAAGCTTTCTTT. This gives the protein CASSSRSRVDGIEAFF.